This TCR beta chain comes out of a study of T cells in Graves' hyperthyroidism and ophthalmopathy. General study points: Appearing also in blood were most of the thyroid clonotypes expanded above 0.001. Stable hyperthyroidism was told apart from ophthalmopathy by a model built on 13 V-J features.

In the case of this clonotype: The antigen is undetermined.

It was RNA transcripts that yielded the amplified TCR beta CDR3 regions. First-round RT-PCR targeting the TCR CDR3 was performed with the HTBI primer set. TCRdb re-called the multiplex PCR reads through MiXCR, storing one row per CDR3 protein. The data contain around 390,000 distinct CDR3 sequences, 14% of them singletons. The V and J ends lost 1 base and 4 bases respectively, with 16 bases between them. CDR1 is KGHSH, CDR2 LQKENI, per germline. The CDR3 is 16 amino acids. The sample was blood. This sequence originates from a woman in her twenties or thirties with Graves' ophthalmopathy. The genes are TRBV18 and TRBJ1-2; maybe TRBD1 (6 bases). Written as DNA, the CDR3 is TGTGCCAGCTCACCACGGATGCGGGGGGCCGGCTATGGCTACACCTTC. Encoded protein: CASSPRMRGAGYGYTF.